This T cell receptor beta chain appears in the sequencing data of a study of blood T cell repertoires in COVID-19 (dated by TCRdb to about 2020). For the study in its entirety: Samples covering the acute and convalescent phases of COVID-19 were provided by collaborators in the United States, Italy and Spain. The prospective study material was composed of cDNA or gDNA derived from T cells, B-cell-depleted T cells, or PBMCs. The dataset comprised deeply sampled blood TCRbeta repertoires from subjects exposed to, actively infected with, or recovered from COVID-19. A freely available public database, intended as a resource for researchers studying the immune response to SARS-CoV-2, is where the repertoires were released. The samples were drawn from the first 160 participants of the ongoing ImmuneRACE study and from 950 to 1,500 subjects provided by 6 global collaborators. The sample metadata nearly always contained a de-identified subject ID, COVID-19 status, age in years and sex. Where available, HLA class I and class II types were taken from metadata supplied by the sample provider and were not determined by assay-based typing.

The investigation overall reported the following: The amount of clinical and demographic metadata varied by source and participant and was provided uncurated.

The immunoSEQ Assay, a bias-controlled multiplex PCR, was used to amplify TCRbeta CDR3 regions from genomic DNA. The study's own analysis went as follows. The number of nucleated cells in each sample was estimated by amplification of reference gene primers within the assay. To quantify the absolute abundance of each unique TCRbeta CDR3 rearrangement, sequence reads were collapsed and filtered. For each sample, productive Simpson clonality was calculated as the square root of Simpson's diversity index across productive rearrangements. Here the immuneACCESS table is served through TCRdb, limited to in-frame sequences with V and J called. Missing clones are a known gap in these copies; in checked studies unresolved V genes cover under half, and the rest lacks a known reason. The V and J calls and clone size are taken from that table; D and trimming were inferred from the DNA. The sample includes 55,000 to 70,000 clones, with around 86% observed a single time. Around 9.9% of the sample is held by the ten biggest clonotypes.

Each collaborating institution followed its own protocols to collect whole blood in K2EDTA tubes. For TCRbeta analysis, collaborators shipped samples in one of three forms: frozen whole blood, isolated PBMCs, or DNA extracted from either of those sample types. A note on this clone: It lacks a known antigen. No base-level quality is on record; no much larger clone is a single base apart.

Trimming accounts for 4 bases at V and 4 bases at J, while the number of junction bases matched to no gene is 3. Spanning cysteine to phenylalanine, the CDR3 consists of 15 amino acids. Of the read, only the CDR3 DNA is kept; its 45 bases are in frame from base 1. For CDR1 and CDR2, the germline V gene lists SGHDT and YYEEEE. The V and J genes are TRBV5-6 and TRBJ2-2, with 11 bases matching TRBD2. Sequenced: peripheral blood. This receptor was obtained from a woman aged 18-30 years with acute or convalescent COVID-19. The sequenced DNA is TGTGCCAGCAGCCTAGCGGGGGGAACCACCGGGGAGCTGTTTTTT. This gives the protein CASSLAGGTTGELFF.